This TCR beta chain was captured by sequencing in a study of shared clonotypes between healthy human individuals. Study at large: A couple of women and a few men aged 18 to 49 made up the donors. CD8 memory received one plate per donor, CD8 naive two, CD4 memory three and CD4 naive three. The study, taken as a whole, reports: Memory subsets had estimated richness that was generally smaller than that of naive subsets.

V lost 5 bases and J lost 3, with 21 bases in between. CDR1 and CDR2 (germline): MDHEN, SYDVKM. The CDR3 has 17 amino acids. Sequencing was performed with immunoSEQ multiplex PCR; in TCRdb, only in-frame clones are kept and a portion is missing. The sample consists of hundreds of thousands of clones, about 95% of them appearing once. With regard to this clone: Its antigen is unidentified.

Selected positively for CCR7 and CD45RO-negative, naive CD8 cells excluded terminally differentiated effector memory CD45RA+ cells. There were no recent acute infections or vaccinations among the donors, who were healthy HIV-negative adults. V usage is TRBV28 and J usage is TRBJ2-3; D unclear. The sample was naive CD8+ T cells sorted from blood. This TCR came from a woman aged 25 to 39 in good health. CDR3 nucleotides: TGTGCCAGCAGTCCTTACTTACTATACTCTCTTACAGATACGCAGTATTTT. It encodes CASSPYLLYSLTDTQYF. Together with reference TRBV28 and TRBJ2-3, the CDR3 gives the full variable domain: DVKVTQSSRYLVKRTGEKVFLECVQDMDHENMFWYRQDPGLGLRLIYFSYDVKMKEKGDIPEGYSVSREKKERFSLILESASTNQTSMYLCASSPYLLYSLTDTQYFGPGTRLTVL.